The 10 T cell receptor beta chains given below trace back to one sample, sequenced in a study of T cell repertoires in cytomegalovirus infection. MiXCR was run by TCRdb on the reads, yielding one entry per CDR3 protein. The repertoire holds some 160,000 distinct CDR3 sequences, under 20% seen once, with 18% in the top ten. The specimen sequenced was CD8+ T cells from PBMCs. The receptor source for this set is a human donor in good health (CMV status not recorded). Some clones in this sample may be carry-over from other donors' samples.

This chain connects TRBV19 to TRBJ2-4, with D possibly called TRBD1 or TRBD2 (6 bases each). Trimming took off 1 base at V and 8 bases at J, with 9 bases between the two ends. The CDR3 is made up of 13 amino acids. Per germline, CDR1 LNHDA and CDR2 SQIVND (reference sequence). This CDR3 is CASSIGGADIQYF. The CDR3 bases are TGTGCCAGTAGTATAGGGGGGGCGGACATTCAGTACTTC.

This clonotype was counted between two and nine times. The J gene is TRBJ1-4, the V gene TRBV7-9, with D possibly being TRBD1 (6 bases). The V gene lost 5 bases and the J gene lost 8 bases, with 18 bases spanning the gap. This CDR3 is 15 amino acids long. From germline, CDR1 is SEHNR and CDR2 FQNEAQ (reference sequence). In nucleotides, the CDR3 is TGTGCCAGCAGCGGTTCAAGGGGGGTAGAGGAAAAACTGTTTTTT. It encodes CASSGSRGVEEKLFF.

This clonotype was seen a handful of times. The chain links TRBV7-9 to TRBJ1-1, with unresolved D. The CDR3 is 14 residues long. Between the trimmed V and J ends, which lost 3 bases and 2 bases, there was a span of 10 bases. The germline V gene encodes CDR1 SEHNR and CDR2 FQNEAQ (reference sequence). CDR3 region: CASSLSGLNTEAFF. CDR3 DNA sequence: TGTGCCAGCAGCTTGAGCGGTCTCAACACTGAAGCTTTCTTT.

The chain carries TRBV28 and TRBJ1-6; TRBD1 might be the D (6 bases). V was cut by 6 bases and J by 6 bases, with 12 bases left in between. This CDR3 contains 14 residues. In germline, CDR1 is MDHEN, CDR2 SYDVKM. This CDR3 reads CASRKGTSNSPLHF. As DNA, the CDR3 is TGTGCCAGCAGGAAGGGGACAAGTAATTCACCCCTCCACTTT. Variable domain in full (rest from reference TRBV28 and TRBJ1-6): DVKVTQSSRYLVKRTGEKVFLECVQDMDHENMFWYRQDPGLGLRLIYFSYDVKMKEKGDIPEGYSVSREKKERFSLILESASTNQTSMYLCASRKGTSNSPLHFGNGTRLTVT.

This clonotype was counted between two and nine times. As DNA, the CDR3 is TGCAGCGCCGTCGAGGGAGGCTCTGGGGCCAACGTCCTGACTTTC. Amino acid sequence: CSAVEGGSGANVLTF. This chain joins TRBV29-1 and TRBJ2-6; TRBD2 is a possible D gene (6 bases). V was clipped by 7 bases and J by 0 bases, with 13 bases between them. The length of the CDR3 is 15 residues. In germline, CDR1 is SQVTM, CDR2 ANQGSEA.

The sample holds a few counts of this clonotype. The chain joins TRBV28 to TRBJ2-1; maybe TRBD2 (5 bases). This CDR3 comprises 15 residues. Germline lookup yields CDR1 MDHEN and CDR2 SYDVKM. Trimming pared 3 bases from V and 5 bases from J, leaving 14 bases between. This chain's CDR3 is CASSLGAQVDNEQFF. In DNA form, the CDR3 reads TGTGCCAGCAGTTTGGGAGCTCAGGTAGACAATGAGCAGTTCTTC.

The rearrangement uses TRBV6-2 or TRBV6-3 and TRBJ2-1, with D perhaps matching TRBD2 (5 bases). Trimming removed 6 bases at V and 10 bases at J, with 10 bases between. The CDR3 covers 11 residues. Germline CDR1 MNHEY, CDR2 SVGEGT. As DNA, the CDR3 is TGTGCCAGCAGCCTGGACTGGGAGCAGTTCTTC. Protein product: CASSLDWEQFF.

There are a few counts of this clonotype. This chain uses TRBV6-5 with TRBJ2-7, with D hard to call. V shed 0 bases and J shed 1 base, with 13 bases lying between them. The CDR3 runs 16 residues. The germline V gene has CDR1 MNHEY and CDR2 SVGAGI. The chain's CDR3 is CASSYSTDVFSYEQYF. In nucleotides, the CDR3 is TGTGCCAGCAGTTACTCGACCGACGTCTTTTCCTACGAGCAGTACTTC.

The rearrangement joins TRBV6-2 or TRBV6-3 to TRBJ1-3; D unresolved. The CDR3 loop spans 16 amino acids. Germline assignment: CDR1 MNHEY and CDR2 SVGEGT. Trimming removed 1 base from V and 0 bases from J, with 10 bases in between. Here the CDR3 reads CASSYYRVSSGNTIYF. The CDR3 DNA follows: TGTGCCAGCAGTTACTACCGGGTCTCCTCTGGAAACACCATATATTTT.

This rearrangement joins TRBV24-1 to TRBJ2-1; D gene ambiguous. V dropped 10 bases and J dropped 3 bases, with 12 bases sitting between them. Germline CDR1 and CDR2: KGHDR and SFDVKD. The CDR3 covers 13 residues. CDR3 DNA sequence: TGTGCCACGCAAGGTAGGCTCTACAATGAGCAGTTCTTC. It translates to CATQGRLYNEQFF.